These T cell receptor beta chains were read from a single sample in a study of control samples from healthy donors and cancer patients. Measured with immunoSEQ multiplex PCR; TCRdb has only the in-frame clones, and not every one. The sample records about 180,000 clones, around 94% being singletons. Sequencing was carried out using blood. These receptors originate from a woman aged 18-29 years in good health. Both conserved end residues are part of each CDR3. The D gene is left open where the match is weak. Some rows have no size entry. The others give once, few or many, or a class for an expanded clone.

len,d_gene,j_gene,abundance,v_gene,CDR3nt,CDR3aa
14,-,TRBJ1-2,once,TRBV18,TGTGCCAGCTCACCAAACAGGGATACCTATGGCTACACCTTC,CASSPNRDTYGYTF
14,-,TRBJ2-5,once,TRBV10-3,TGTGCCATCAGTGAGTCCGGGGGACGGGAGACCCAGTACTTC,CAISESGGRETQYF
13,-,TRBJ2-5,-,TRBV27,TGTGCCAGCAGTTTATTAGGGGGACAGACCCAGTACTTC,CASSLLGGQTQYF
15,-,TRBJ2-3,-,TRBV6-5,TGTGCCAGCGGAAGGGCAGGACCCTCGACAGATACGCAGTATTTT,CASGRAGPSTDTQYF
13,-,TRBJ2-5,-,TRBV9,TGTGCCAGCAGCGTAAGTTCCCAAGAGACCCAGTACTTC,CASSVSSQETQYF
14,TRBD1,TRBJ2-7,-,TRBV5-1,TGCGCCAGCAGTTCTGGGACAGGAGCCTACGAGCAGTACTTC,CASSSGTGAYEQYF
16,TRBD1,TRBJ1-1,-,TRBV27,TGTGCCAGCAGTTCCGACAGGGGGTATGAGAACACTGAAGCTTTCTTT,CASSSDRGYENTEAFF
19,TRBD1,TRBJ1-2,-,TRBV28,TGTGCCAGCAGGTTTAGACAGGGGCCAGAGTCCTTCACTAACTATGGCTACACCTTC,CASRFRQGPESFTNYGYTF
12,-,TRBJ2-1,-,TRBV6-5,TGTGCTATTGGTAGGGGCGCTAATGAGCAGTTCTTC,CAIGRGANEQFF
18,TRBD2,TRBJ2-1,-,TRBV4-1,TGCGCCAGCAGCCAAGGACCACTAGCGGGAGGTATTACAAATGAGCAGTTCTTC,CASSQGPLAGGITNEQFF
13,-,TRBJ1-1,-,TRBV5-1,TGCGCCAGCAGTCGACGGGGAAACACTGAAGCTTTCTTT,CASSRRGNTEAFF
15,-,TRBJ1-2,once,TRBV6-1,TGTGCCAGCAGTGAAAATGCAGCCCTTAACTATGGCTACACCTTC,CASSENAALNYGYTF
15,-,TRBJ1-2,-,TRBV7-9,TGTGCCAGCAGCTTAGCGCCCGGGGGCCAAATTGGCTACACCTTC,CASSLAPGGQIGYTF
15,TRBD1,TRBJ2-1,-,TRBV6-2/TRBV6-3,TGTGCCAGCAGTTACGGGGGACAGGGTATGAATGAGCAGTTCTTC,CASSYGGQGMNEQFF
13,-,TRBJ2-3,-,TRBV24-1,TGTGCCACCGGACAGCTGATCACAGATACGCAGTATTTT,CATGQLITDTQYF
15,-,TRBJ1-1,-,TRBV2,TGTGCCAGCAGTGTCGATGGACACGTATTCACTGAAGCTTTCTTT,CASSVDGHVFTEAFF
14,TRBD1,TRBJ1-3,-,TRBV7-2,TGTGCCAGCAGCTTCGGGACAGGGAGAAACACCATATATTTT,CASSFGTGRNTIYF
15,TRBD2,TRBJ2-7,once,TRBV3-1/TRBV3-2,TGTGCCAGCAGCCCAGGACTAGCGGGAAACTACGAGCAGTACTTC,CASSPGLAGNYEQYF
14,-,TRBJ2-1,-,TRBV19,TGTGCCAGTAGTATAGGGGCGCGAGAAGGTGAGCAGTTCTTC,CASSIGAREGEQFF
13,-,TRBJ2-3,-,TRBV28,TGTGCCAGCAGTCCGTCGGCCACAGATACGCAGTATTTT,CASSPSATDTQYF
16,-,TRBJ1-3,-,TRBV5-1,TGCGCCAGCAGCTTGGAGGAAGAGGGAACTGGAAACACCATATATTTT,CASSLEEEGTGNTIYF
14,TRBD1,TRBJ1-2,-,TRBV7-8,TGTGCCAGCAGCCTGGGACAGGAGACTTATGGCTACACCTTC,CASSLGQETYGYTF
13,TRBD1,TRBJ2-5,-,TRBV19,TGTGCCAGTAGTATTGGACAGGGAGAGACCCAGTACTTC,CASSIGQGETQYF
14,-,TRBJ2-1,-,TRBV7-3,TGTGCCAGCAGCTTAATGGCGAGATCCAATGAGCAGTTCTTC,CASSLMARSNEQFF
14,TRBD2,TRBJ2-7,-,TRBV10-3,TGTGCCATCAATTCGGCTAGCGGGAGCCACGAGCAGTACTTC,CAINSASGSHEQYF
16,TRBD1,TRBJ2-5,-,TRBV29-1,TGCAGCGTTGGGCCCGCGGTCTCGACAGGGGGAGAGACCCAGTACTTC,CSVGPAVSTGGETQYF
13,-,TRBJ1-2,-,TRBV3-1/TRBV3-2,TGTGCCAGCAGCCGGGGGGGCGACTATGGCTACACCTTC,CASSRGGDYGYTF
12,-,TRBJ1-2,-,TRBV3-1/TRBV3-2,TGTGCCAGCAGCCTCGAATTCGTAGGCTACACCTTC,CASSLEFVGYTF
14,TRBD1,TRBJ1-2,-,TRBV6-5,TGTGCCAGCAGCTTGACAGGGCCTTTGGGGGGCTACACCTTC,CASSLTGPLGGYTF
13,-,TRBJ1-3,once,TRBV11-2,TGTGCCAGCAGCTCCCCGGGGAGGAACACCATATATTTT,CASSSPGRNTIYF
14,-,TRBJ2-1,-,TRBV7-9,TGTGCCAGCAGCTTATCGGCAGGGACCAATGAGCAGTTCTTC,CASSLSAGTNEQFF
16,-,TRBJ2-3,-,TRBV6-4,TGTGCCAGCAGTGACTCGGGGGAAGGTGGCACAGATACGCAGTATTTT,CASSDSGEGGTDTQYF
16,TRBD2,TRBJ2-1,-,TRBV6-2/TRBV6-3,TGTGCCAGCAGCCGGGGCGTAGCGGGGGGGCTTGATGAGCAGTTCTTC,CASSRGVAGGLDEQFF
17,TRBD2,TRBJ2-7,-,TRBV3-1/TRBV3-2,TGTGCCAGCAGCCAAGATAATAGGGGACTAGCGGGAGGCGAGCAGTACTTC,CASSQDNRGLAGGEQYF
14,-,TRBJ2-5,-,TRBV2,TGTGCCAGCACCGAGGGCCACAGGGCTGAGACCCAGTACTTC,CASTEGHRAETQYF
11,-,TRBJ1-1,-,TRBV10-3,TGTGCCATCAGTGAGTCCCCTGAAGCTTTCTTT,CAISESPEAFF
13,-,TRBJ1-4,-,TRBV29-1,TGCAGCGTTGAAGACAATCGTAATGAAAAACTGTTTTTT,CSVEDNRNEKLFF
16,-,TRBJ1-2,-,TRBV6-1,TGTGCCAGCAGTGAAGCTCTGGGGCCATTCGGACGTGGCTACACCTTC,CASSEALGPFGRGYTF
16,TRBD1,TRBJ2-2,-,TRBV5-1,TGCGCCAGCAGCGTCGTCCCAGGGGGCTTAAGCGGGGAGCTGTTTTTT,CASSVVPGGLSGELFF
17,-,TRBJ1-1,-,TRBV9,TGTGCCAGCAGCGCGTCGGGGGAAGTACAAATGAACACTGAAGCTTTCTTT,CASSASGEVQMNTEAFF
13,-,TRBJ2-1,-,TRBV6-5,TGTGCCAGCAGCCAAGCCGCAGGTGGTGAGCAGTTCTTC,CASSQAAGGEQFF
14,-,TRBJ2-6,few,TRBV28,TGTGCCAGCACCACCAGGGCGGAAGCCAACGTCCTGACTTTC,CASTTRAEANVLTF
15,-,TRBJ2-1,-,TRBV3-1/TRBV3-2,TGTGCCAGCAGCCAAGAAGCTGGGCGGTACAATGAGCAGTTCTTC,CASSQEAGRYNEQFF
14,-,TRBJ1-1,-,TRBV6-2/TRBV6-3,TGTGCCAGCAGTTACTCCGCAGGGCGGACTGAAGCTTTCTTT,CASSYSAGRTEAFF
13,TRBD1,TRBJ1-5,-,TRBV28,TGTGCCTGCAAAACAGGGGGCCTTCAGCCCCAGCATTTT,CACKTGGLQPQHF
13,TRBD1,TRBJ1-4,-,TRBV27,TGTGCCAGCAGTACAGGGGGATTCGAAAAACTGTTTTTT,CASSTGGFEKLFF
13,-,TRBJ2-7,-,TRBV11-3,TGTGCCAGCAGCTGGACAGCCTCCTACGAGCAGTACTTC,CASSWTASYEQYF
14,TRBD2,TRBJ2-7,-,TRBV6-5,TGTGCCAGCAGCCGAAGCGGGGGCACCTACGAGCAGTACTTC,CASSRSGGTYEQYF
15,TRBD1,TRBJ2-1,-,TRBV4-1,TGCGCCAGCAGCCAAGAGGGCAGGGGGCTGGATGAGCAGTTCTTC,CASSQEGRGLDEQFF
16,-,TRBJ1-5,-,TRBV7-9,TGTGCCAGCAGCAGCGAGGGGCCTCTGGGCTCGTTAGCCCAGCATTTT,CASSSEGPLGSLAQHF
15,TRBD1,TRBJ1-6,-,TRBV25-1,TGTGCCAGCAGCCTCACAGGGGGCTTGGGGTCACCCCTCCACTTT,CASSLTGGLGSPLHF
13,-,TRBJ2-3,-,TRBV11-2,TGTGCCAGCAGCTTAGAGTTCACAGATACGCAGTATTTT,CASSLEFTDTQYF
14,-,TRBJ1-2,-,TRBV11-2,TGTGCCAGCAGCTTAGAGGCGGGCCTGAAAGGCTACACCTTC,CASSLEAGLKGYTF
16,-,TRBJ1-5,-,TRBV5-8,TGTGCCAGCAGCTTAATCCCATATTCACGAAGTCAGCCCCAGCATTTT,CASSLIPYSRSQPQHF